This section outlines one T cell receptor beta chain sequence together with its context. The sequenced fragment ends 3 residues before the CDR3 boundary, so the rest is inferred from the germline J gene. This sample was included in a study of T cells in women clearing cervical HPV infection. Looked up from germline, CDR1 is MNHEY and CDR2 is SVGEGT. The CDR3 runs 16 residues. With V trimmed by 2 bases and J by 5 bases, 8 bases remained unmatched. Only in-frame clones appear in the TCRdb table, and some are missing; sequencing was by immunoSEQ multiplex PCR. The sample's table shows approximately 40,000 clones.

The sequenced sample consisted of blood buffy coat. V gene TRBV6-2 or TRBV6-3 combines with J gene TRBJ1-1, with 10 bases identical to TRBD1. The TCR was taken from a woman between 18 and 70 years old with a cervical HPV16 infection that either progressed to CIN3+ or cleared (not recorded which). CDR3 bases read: TGTGCCAGCAGTTACCCCCCCGGACAGGGGGGGACTGAA. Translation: CASSYPPGQGGTE. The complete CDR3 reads CASSYPPGQGGTEAFF.